This T cell receptor beta chain was identified during a study of CD8+ T cells in alopecia areata listed by TCRdb under 2018. In the study overall: Treated patients were enrolled in an open-label pilot trial of oral tofacitinib at 5 to 10 mg twice daily for moderate-to-severe alopecia areata. For the treated patients, the SALT score, which quantifies what percentage of scalp surface area is affected, served as the measure of disease severity. On the human side, TCRbeta sequencing was run on scalp tissue and on sorted CD4+ and CD8+ peripheral blood T cells from healthy controls and from alopecia areata patients with either patchy or totalis/universalis disease. In both human patients and the C3H/HeJ mouse model, the study applied high-throughput TCRbeta sequencing to look at T cell clonal expansion in alopecia areata. Scalp clonality was compared across normal scalp (n=4), patchy alopecia areata scalp (n=8), and alopecia totalis/universalis scalp (n=8). Patients on tofacitinib were biopsied at baseline and after 4 and 24 weeks of treatment, and several of the patients also had a later scalp biopsy. Tofacitinib was administered for 6 to 18 months, and 6 months of follow-up off drug were then conducted to assess delayed response and recurrence. TCRbeta CDR3 regions were amplified by immunoSEQ multiplex PCR with 35 Vbeta forward and 13 Jbeta reverse primers. RNA was extracted with the PAXgene miRNA kit for fixed scalp, the miRNeasy kit for PBMCs, and the RNeasy kit for mouse skin.

Remarks on this clone: Its antigen remains undetermined. Per-base qualities were not stored, and no clone one base away is much larger.

Points the paper makes about the study in general: Many expanded lesional clones persisted in scalp and blood during tofacitinib treatment, which may partly explain relapse after stopping treatment. Because the treated cohort was small and had only one nonresponder, larger studies are needed to examine links between baseline CD8+ expansion and response. Higher clonality and more expanded CD8+ clones were observed in lesional scalp than in normal scalp, particularly in alopecia totalis/universalis, a finding suggestive of antigenic drive. Scalp clonality and the number of expanded CD8+ clones among the top 100 scalp clones were significantly decreased by tofacitinib. Unlike mouse skin, where gammadelta T cells dominate, normal human skin contains resident alphabeta T cells that get sequenced too, which complicates analysis of the scalp TCR repertoire. TCR sequences shared between patients were less clear than in mice, possibly partly because of HLA diversity in the patient population.

What this sample's time point label stands for: about 25 weeks on oral tofacitinib. In light of the paper, this sample's treatment or condition label describes: oral pan-JAK inhibitor, 5-10 mg twice daily. From alopecia areata patients, peripheral blood was collected along with lesional scalp punch biopsies. PBMCs were separated by density centrifugation and stained for CD3, CD4 and CD8, after which CD4+ and CD8+ T cells were sorted on a FACSAria. The protocol used for the library was the immunoSEQ multiplex PCR assay. RNA was extracted from all samples and reverse transcribed into cDNA, which served as template for TCR sequencing. SuperScript III was used for first-strand cDNA synthesis, primed with a 2:1 mix of oligo-dT and random hexamers. A synthetic immune receptor repertoire was used to measure amplification bias, and any remaining bias was corrected computationally. In the authors' own workflow: After raw reads were preprocessed to remove errors, the CDR3 was defined following IMGT conventions as running from the conserved cysteine to phenylalanine. Clonality was computed by normalizing Shannon entropy by log2 of the number of productive unique TCRs and subtracting the result from 1. Whether each scalp clone was CD4 or CD8 was inferred by checking scalp TCRbeta sequences against the CD4 and CD8 repertoires from sorted blood. TCRdb provides this immuneACCESS table in a form limited to in-frame rearrangements. Some clones are lacking; in checked studies, under half of them reflect an unresolved V gene, and why the rest are absent is not known. Clonal size and the V and J genes are those of that table, whereas D and trimming came from the DNA. The sample table lists approximately 300,000 clones, 58% of them with a count of one. 1.8% of the sample is taken by the ten largest.

This receptor was identified in a human donor with alopecia areata. The sequencing used CD4+ T cells sorted from blood, collected at week 24, from a patient treated with tofacitinib.

The CDR3 reads as follows: CAWTFGLGEADTQYF. The nucleotide sequence is TGTGCCTGGACGTTCGGGCTAGGGGAGGCAGATACGCAGTATTTT. This sequence uses TRBV30 and TRBJ2-3; the D gene is possibly TRBD2, with 6 bases matching. The junction shows trimming of 4 bases on V and 4 bases on J, plus 18 bases between the germline ends. CDR1 GTSNPN and CDR2 SVGIG are derived from the germline V gene (reference sequence). Counted from cysteine to phenylalanine, this CDR3 has 15 amino acids. Of the read, only the CDR3 DNA is kept; its 45 bases are in frame from base 1.